This T cell receptor (beta chain) was recorded in a study of beta chain features in type 1 diabetes. Study-level information: What patients shared with healthy donors was a similar profile of age, gender and cell yields.

Study-wide findings and caveats: These data did not resolve whether HLA type affects TCRB rearrangement. Shorter TCRB CDR3s, moderately but significantly so, marked every one of the four CD4+ subsets in Type 1 diabetes patients. Patients with type 1 diabetes carried fewer insertions and had more deletions at their VDJ junctions. The naive, central memory and Treg TCRB repertoires looked more alike in patients than they did in healthy donors.

The CDR3 consists of 16 residues. The ends lost 0 bases at V and 2 bases at J; junction bases unmatched: 6. Germline-derived CDR1 and CDR2 are ENHRY and SYGVKD. Points on this clone: As yet, its antigen is unknown.

Sequenced material consisted of expressed TCRB transcripts (all of the isolated RNA was reverse transcribed). Libraries were prepared by immunoSEQ multiplex PCR; TCRdb keeps only in-frame clonotypes and omits some of them. The table shows under 300,000 clones, with approximately 16% occurring only once. Material for sequencing was naive CD4+ T cells from blood. This clonotype was obtained from a man younger than 40 with type 1 diabetes. This chain links TRBV10-3 with TRBJ2-7; 8 positions agree with TRBD1. CDR3 residues: CAISESRDRRAYEQYF. The CDR3, as DNA: TGTGCCATCAGTGAGTCGAGGGACAGGAGAGCCTACGAGCAGTACTTC.